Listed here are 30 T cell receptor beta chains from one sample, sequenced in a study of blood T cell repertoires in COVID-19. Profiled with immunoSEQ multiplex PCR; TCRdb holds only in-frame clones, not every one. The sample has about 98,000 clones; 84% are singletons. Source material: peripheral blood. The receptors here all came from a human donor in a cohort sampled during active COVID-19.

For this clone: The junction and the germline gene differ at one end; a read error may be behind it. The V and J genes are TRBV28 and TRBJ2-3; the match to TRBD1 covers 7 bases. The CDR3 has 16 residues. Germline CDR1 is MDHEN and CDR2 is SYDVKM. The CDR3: CAGSRVDRVSTDTQYF. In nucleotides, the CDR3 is TGTGCCGGCAGCCGAGTAGACAGGGTTAGCACAGATACGCAGTATTTT.

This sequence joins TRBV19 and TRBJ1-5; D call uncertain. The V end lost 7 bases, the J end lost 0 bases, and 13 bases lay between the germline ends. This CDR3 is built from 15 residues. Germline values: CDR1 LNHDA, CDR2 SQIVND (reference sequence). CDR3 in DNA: TGTGCCAGTAAGTGGTCGAGAAATAGCAATCAGCCCCAGCATTTT. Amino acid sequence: CASKWSRNSNQPQHF.

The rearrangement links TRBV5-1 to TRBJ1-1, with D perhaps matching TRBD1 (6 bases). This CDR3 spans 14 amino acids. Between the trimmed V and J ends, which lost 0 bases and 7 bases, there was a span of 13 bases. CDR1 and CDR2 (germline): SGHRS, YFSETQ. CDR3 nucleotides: TGCGCCAGCAGCTTGGGGGACATCATTGGTGAAGCTTTCTTT. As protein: CASSLGDIIGEAFF.

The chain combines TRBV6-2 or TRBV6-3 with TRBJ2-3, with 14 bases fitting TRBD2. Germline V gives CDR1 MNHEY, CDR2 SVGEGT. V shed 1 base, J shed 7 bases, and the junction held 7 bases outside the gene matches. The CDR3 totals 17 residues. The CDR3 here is CASSYFGTSGGRNTQYF. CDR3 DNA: TGTGCCAGCAGTTACTTTGGGACTAGCGGGGGTCGGAATACGCAGTATTTT.

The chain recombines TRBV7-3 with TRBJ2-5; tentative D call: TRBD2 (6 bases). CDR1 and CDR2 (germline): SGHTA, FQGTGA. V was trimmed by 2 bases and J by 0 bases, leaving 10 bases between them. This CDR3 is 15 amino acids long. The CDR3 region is CASSLYGGHQETQYF. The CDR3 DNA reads TGTGCCAGCAGCTTATACGGAGGGCACCAAGAGACCCAGTACTTC.

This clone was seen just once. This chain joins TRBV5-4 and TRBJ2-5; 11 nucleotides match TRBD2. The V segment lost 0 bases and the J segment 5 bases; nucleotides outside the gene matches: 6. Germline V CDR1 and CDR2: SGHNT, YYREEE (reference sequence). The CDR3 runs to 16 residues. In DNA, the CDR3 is TGTGCCAGCAGCTTGGTGGTAGCGGGGGGGCCGGAGACCCAGTACTTC. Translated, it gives CASSLVVAGGPETQYF. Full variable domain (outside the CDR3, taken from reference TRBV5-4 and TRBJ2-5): ETGVTQSPTHLIKTRGQQVTLRCSSQSGHNTVSWYQQALGQGPQFIFQYYREEENGRGNFPPRFSGLQFPNYSSELNVNALELDDSALYLCASSLVVAGGPETQYFGPGTRLLVL.

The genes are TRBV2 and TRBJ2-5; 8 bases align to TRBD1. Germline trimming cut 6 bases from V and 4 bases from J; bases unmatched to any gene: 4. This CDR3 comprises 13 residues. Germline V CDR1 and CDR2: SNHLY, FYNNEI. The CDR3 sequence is CASSPGTGETQYF. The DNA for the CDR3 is TGTGCCAGCAGCCCCGGGACAGGAGAGACCCAGTACTTC.

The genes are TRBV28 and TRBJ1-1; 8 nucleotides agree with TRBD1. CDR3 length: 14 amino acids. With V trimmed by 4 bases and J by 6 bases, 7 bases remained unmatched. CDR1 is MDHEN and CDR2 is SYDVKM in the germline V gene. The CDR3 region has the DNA TGTGCCAGCAGTTCTTGGACAGGGTGGCCTGAAGCTTTCTTT. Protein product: CASSSWTGWPEAFF.

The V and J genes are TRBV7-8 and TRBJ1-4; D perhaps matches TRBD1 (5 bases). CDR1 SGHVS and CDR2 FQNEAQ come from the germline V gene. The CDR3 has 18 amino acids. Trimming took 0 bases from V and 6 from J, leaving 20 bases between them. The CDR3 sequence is CASSLARSQGPLYEKLFF. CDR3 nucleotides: TGTGCCAGCAGCTTAGCGCGTAGTCAGGGCCCCCTGTATGAAAAACTGTTTTTT.

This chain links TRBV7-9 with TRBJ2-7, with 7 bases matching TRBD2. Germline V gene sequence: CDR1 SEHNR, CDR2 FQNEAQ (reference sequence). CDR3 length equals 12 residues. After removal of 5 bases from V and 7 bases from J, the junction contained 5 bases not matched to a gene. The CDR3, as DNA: TGTGCCAGCAGCCCCGCCGGGGGGGAGCAGTACTTC. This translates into CASSPAGGEQYF.

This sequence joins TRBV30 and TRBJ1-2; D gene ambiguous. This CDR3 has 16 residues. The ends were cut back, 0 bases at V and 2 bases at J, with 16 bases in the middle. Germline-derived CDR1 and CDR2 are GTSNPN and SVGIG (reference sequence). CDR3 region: CAWSVRTLPQNYGYTF. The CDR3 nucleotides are TGTGCCTGGAGTGTCCGGACTTTACCCCAAAACTATGGCTACACCTTC.

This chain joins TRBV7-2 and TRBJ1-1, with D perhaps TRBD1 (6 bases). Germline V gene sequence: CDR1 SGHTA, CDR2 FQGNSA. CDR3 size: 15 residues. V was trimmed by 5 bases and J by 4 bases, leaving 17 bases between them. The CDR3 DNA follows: TGTGCCAGCAGCGCGCCGGGGGGCCGTGGCACTGAAGCTTTCTTT. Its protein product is CASSAPGGRGTEAFF.

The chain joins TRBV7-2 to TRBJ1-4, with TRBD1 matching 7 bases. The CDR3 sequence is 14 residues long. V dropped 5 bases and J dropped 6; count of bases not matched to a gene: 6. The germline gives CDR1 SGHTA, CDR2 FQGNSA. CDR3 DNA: TGTGCCAGCAGCCCCGGACAGGCCGATGAAAAACTGTTTTTT. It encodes CASSPGQADEKLFF.

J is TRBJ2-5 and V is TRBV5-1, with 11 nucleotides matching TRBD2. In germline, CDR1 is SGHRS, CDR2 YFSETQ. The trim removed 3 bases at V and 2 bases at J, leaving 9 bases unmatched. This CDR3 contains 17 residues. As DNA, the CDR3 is TGCGCCAGCAGCTGGCCCTCACTAGCGGGGGTTCAAGAGACCCAGTACTTC. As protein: CASSWPSLAGVQETQYF.

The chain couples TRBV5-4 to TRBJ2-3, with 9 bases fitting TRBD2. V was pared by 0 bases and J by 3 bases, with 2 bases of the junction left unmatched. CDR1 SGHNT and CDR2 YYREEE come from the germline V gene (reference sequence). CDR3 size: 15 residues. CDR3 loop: CASSLVSGGTDTQYF. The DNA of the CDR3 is TGTGCCAGCAGCTTGGTTAGCGGGGGAACAGATACGCAGTATTTT.

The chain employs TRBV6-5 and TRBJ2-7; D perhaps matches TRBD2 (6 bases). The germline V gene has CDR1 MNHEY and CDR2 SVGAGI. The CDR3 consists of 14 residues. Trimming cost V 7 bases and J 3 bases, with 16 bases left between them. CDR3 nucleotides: TGTGCCAGCACGAGGAGGGTTAAGGACTACGAGCAGTACTTC. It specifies CASTRRVKDYEQYF.

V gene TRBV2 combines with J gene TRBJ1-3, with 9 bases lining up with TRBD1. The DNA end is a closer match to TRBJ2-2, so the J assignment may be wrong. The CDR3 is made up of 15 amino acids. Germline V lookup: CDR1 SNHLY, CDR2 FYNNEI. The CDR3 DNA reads TGTGCCAGCAGTTCTACAGGGGGCGCGACTAGGGAGCTGTTTTTT. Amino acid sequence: CASSSTGGATRELFF.

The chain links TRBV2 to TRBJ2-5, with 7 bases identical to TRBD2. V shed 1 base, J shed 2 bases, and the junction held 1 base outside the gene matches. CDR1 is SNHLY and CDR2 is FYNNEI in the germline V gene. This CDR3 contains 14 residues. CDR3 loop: CASSEGRGQETQYF. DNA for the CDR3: TGTGCCAGCAGTGAAGGGCGGGGGCAAGAGACCCAGTACTTC.

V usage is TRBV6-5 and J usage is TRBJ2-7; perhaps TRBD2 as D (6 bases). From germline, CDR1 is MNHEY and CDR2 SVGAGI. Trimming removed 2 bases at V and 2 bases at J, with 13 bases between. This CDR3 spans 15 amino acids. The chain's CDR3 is CASSYPGRGPYEQYF. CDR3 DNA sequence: TGTGCCAGCAGTTACCCCGGGCGGGGCCCCTACGAGCAGTACTTC.

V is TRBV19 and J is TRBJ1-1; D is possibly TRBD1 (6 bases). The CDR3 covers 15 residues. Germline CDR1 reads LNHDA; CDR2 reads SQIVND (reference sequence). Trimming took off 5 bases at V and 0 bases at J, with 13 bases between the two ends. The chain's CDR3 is CASSRTVIMNTEAFF. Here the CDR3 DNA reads TGTGCCAGTAGTCGGACAGTCATTATGAACACTGAAGCTTTCTTT. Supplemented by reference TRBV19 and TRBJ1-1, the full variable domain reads DGGITQSPKYLFRKEGQNVTLSCEQNLNHDAMYWYRQDPGQGLRLIYYSQIVNDFQKGDIAEGYSVSREKKESFPLTVTSAQKNPTAFYLCASSRTVIMNTEAFFGQGTRLTVV.

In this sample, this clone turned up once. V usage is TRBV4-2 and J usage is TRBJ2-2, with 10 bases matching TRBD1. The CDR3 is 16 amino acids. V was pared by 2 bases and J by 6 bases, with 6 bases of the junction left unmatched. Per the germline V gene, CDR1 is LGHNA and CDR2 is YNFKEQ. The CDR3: CASSQTPGQGPGELFF. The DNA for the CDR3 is TGTGCCAGCAGCCAAACCCCGGGACAGGGGCCCGGGGAGCTGTTTTTT.

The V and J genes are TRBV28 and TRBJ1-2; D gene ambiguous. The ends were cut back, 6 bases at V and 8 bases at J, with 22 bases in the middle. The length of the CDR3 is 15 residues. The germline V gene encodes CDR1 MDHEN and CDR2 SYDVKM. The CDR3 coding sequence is TGTGCCAGCAGACCATCCGCGGGCAGGTCTGGGGGCTACACCTTC. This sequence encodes CASRPSAGRSGGYTF.

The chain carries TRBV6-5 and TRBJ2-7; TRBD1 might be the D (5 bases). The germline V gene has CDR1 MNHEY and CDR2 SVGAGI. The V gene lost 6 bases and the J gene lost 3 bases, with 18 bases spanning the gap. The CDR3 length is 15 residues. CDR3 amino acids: CASRPRVLRLYEQYF. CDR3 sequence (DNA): TGTGCCAGCAGACCCAGGGTGCTAAGGCTCTACGAGCAGTACTTC.

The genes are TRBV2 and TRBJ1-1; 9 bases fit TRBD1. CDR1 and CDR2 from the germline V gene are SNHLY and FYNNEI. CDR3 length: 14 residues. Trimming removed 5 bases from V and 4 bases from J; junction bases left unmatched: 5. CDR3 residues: CASSRLTGGTEAFF. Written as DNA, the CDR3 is TGTGCCAGCAGTCGTCTGACAGGGGGCACTGAAGCTTTCTTT.

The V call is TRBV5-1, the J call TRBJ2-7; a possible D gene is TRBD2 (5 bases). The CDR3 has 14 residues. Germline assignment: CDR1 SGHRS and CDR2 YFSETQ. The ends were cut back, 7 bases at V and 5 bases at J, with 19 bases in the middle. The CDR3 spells CASPGEGGADEQYF. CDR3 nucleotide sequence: TGCGCCAGCCCCGGAGAGGGCGGAGCGGACGAGCAGTACTTC.

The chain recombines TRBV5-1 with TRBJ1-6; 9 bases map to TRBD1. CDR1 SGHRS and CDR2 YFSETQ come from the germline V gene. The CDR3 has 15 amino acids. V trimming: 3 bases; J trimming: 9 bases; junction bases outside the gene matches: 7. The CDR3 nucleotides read TGCGCCAGCAGCTCCAGACAGGGGGGAACTTCACCCCTCCACTTT. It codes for CASSSRQGGTSPLHF.

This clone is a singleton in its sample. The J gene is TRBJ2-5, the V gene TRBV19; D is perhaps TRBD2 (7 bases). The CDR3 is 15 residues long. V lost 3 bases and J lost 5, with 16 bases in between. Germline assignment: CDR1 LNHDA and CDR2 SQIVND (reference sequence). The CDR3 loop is CASSINRGATETQYF. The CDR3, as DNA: TGTGCCAGTAGTATTAACCGGGGGGCCACGGAGACCCAGTACTTC.

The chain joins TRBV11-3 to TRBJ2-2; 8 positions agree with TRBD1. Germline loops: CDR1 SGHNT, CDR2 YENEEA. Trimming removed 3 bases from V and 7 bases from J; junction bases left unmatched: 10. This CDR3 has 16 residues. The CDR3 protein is CASSFLDRGGDGELFF. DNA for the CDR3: TGTGCCAGCAGCTTCTTAGACAGGGGAGGCGACGGGGAGCTGTTTTTT.

For the CDR3, the DNA is TGTGCCAGTAGCCTCACCGGGACAGGGCTCTACGAGCAGTACTTC. Translated: CASSLTGTGLYEQYF. This sequence joins TRBV19 and TRBJ2-7, with 9 bases fitting TRBD1. The CDR3 has 15 amino acids. Germline V lookup: CDR1 LNHDA, CDR2 SQIVND (reference sequence). The junction had 9 bases not matched to a gene; V was cut back by 6 bases and J by 3 bases. Full variable domain (rest looked up from reference TRBV19 and TRBJ2-7): DGGITQSPKYLFRKEGQNVTLSCEQNLNHDAMYWYRQDPGQGLRLIYYSQIVNDFQKGDIAEGYSVSREKKESFPLTVTSAQKNPTAFYLCASSLTGTGLYEQYFGPGTRLTVT.

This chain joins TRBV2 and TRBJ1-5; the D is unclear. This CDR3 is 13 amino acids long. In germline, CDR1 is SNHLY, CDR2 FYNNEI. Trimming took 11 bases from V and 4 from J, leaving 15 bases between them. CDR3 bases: TGTGCCTCGGAACGGGAGTTAAATCAGCCCCAGCATTTT. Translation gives CASERELNQPQHF. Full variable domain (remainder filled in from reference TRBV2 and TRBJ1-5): EPEVTQTPSHQVTQMGQEVILRCVPISNHLYFYWYRQILGQKVEFLVSFYNNEISEKSEIFDDQFSVERPDGSNFTLKIRSTKLEDSAMYFCASERELNQPQHFGDGTRLSIL.